Listed here are 5 T cell receptor beta chains from one sample, sequenced in a study of T cell repertoires in cytomegalovirus infection. These receptors' antigens are unknown. TCRdb reprocessed the reads via MiXCR and lists one record per CDR3 protein. The table has approximately 390,000 distinct CDR3 sequences, roughly 34% seen once. This sample comprised cultured PBMCs, obtained from culture after CMV antigen stimulation. These receptors were collected from a human donor in good health (CMV status not recorded). Some clones in this sample may be carry-over from other donors' samples.

The genes are TRBV20-1 and TRBJ1-6; D remains unclear. CDR1 is DFQATT and CDR2 is SNEGSKA in the germline V gene (reference sequence). The V end was cut by 0 bases, the J end by 10 bases, with 13 bases between. CDR3 length: 14 residues. CDR3 sequence reads: CSARDPTLGSPLHF. The DNA for the CDR3 is TGCAGTGCTAGAGATCCCACCCTTGGCTCACCCCTCCACTTT.

A few counts support this clonotype. The V call is TRBV28, the J call TRBJ2-7; tentative D call: TRBD1 (6 bases). V shed 5 bases and J shed 10 bases, with 18 bases lying between them. This CDR3 is built from 13 residues. Germline V gives CDR1 MDHEN, CDR2 SYDVKM. CDR3 DNA sequence: TGTGCCAGCAGTCTTATAAACACAGGGCTACAGTACTTC. Its protein product is CASSLINTGLQYF.

This clonotype came up a few times. The chain has TRBV6-1 and TRBJ2-6; tentatively, D is TRBD2 (5 bases). Germline CDR1 MNHNS, CDR2 SASEGT. CDR3 length equals 17 residues. V lost 2 bases, J lost 4 bases, and 15 bases lay in between. The CDR3 spells CASSELVGAKGANVLTF. The DNA for the CDR3 is TGTGCCAGCAGTGAATTAGTGGGAGCAAAAGGGGCCAACGTCCTGACTTTC.

The chain joins TRBV7-4 to TRBJ1-1, with 9 bases matching TRBD1. Germline CDR1 and CDR2: SGHVT and SQSDAQ. Trimming took 4 bases from V and 6 from J; bases not matched to a gene: 6. The CDR3 is 14 amino acids. The CDR3 DNA is TGTGCCAGCAGCTGGCCTACAGGGGGCTCTGAAGCTTTCTTT. It codes for CASSWPTGGSEAFF.

Only a few counts were recorded for this clonotype. The rearrangement uses TRBV19 and TRBJ1-1, with 10 nucleotides matching TRBD1. The V gene end was trimmed by 3 bases and the J gene end by 2 bases; junction bases not matched to a gene: 12. CDR3 length: 18 amino acids. Per the germline V gene, CDR1 is LNHDA and CDR2 is SQIVND (reference sequence). CDR3 nucleotide sequence: TGTGCCAGTAGTATCTTAACTGGGACAGGGGCCCTAAACACTGAAGCTTTCTTT. Translation gives CASSILTGTGALNTEAFF.